This T cell receptor (beta chain) appears in the sequencing data of a study of regulatory T cells in long-lasting Graves disease. Building the TCR beta libraries relied on iRepertoire HTBI primers, and CDR3 regions underwent Arm-PCR. TCRdb re-called the multiplex PCR reads through MiXCR, storing one row per CDR3 protein. Of 550,000 to 650,000 distinct CDR3 sequences listed, around 15% are singletons. As for time point: newly diagnosed GD, antithyroid drugs for less than 3 months. With RNA extracted from PBMCs as input, the TCR library was made. Around 9.8 milliliters of peripheral blood were taken and placed in EDTA tubes. This clonotype was found a few times. This sequence may be a read error, since a much larger clone differs from it by one base. Separately, the same data were catalogued under a study of T cells in Graves' hyperthyroidism and ophthalmopathy.

This sample comprised peripheral blood mononuclear cells (PBMCs), obtained at new diagnosis, from a patient treated with antithyroid drugs. This sequence was found in a man aged 18 to 29 with Graves disease.

CDR3 nucleotide sequence: TGCAGTGCTAGGACTAGCGGAACCTACGAGCAGTACTTC. This sequence encodes CSARTSGTYEQYF. The gene calls are TRBV20-1 and TRBJ2-7; TRBD2 aligns across 9 bases. Germline V gives CDR1 DFQATT, CDR2 SNEGSKA (reference sequence). The J segment lost 2 bases and the V segment lost 3 bases, leaving 2 bases of the junction unmatched. The CDR3 length is 13 residues.